This T cell receptor (beta chain) comes out of a study of STAT5B mutations in CD4+ large granular lymphocyte leukemia (dated by TCRdb to the early 2020s). About the full investigation: Among the healthy controls, the CDR3 'QG' motif was associated with a particular HLA allele. TCRbeta repertoires of CD4+ T-cell large granular lymphocyte leukemia patients were compared with those of healthy blood donors. Flow cytometry on FACSCanto II or FACSVerse confirmed that purified fractions exceeded 95% purity among lymphocytes.

Points the paper makes about the study in general: The data were not HLA-matched, and the higher clonality in CD4+ T-LGLL than in CD8+ T-LGLL could be due to the relatively small sample size. Compared with healthy CD4+ repertoires, CD4-sorted patient repertoires appeared more clonal, and this difference remained even after the putative leukemic clones were removed. Main leukemic clonotypes were private to each patient, although roughly 25% appeared at low frequency in other patients' non-leukemic repertoires.

Healthy controls were approximately 40 blood donors whose buffy coats came from the Finnish Red Cross blood service. All TCR-sequenced material derived from peripheral blood: patient blood samples and healthy donor buffy coats. Peripheral blood mononuclear cells were isolated by Ficoll-Hypaque gradient centrifugation. CD4+ cells were purified magnetically from the buffy coats of healthy controls. Genomic DNA was extracted with the Gentra Puregene Cell and Tissue kit and quantified on a Qubit 2.0 fluorometer. For this clone: Its specific antigen is unknown. Base qualities were left out, and no much larger clone turns up one base away.

TCRbeta rearrangements were sequenced from genomic DNA using the immunoSEQ assay at survey resolution. The study's own analysis went as follows. In the TCR sequencing data, the lowest productive clonotype frequency that could be detected was 2.59 x 10-5. Analyses included only productive TCRbeta rearrangements, meaning complete and in-frame sequences. Clonality for each sample was calculated as Simpson clonality in the immunoSEQ Analyzer version 3.0. Clones were categorized by frequency as very rare, small, medium, large (1-20%) or hyperexpanded (>20%). Generation probabilities were estimated with OLGA 1.2.3, V-gene circos plots were made with VDJtools, specificities were looked up in VDJdb, and CDR3 motifs were identified with GLIPH. In TCRdb, the immuneACCESS table is reduced to in-frame sequences with V and J assigned. These tables do not hold every clone; where another copy was compared, an unresolved V gene accounts for under half, and the others remain unexplained. V and J calls and clone size are those listed in that table; D and trimming were worked out from the DNA. The table for this sample lists fewer than 35,000 clones; around 84% of them were counted only once. Clones ranked in the top ten supply 2.5% of the sample.

The TCR comes from a human donor in good health. The sample was CD4+ T cells from blood buffy coats.

For the CDR3, the sequence is CASSPTEIPGYGYTF. The DNA sequence follows: TGTGCCAGCAGCCCCACAGAAATTCCGGGGTATGGCTACACCTTC. The chain employs TRBV11-2 and TRBJ1-2; the D segment cannot be called with confidence. V is shortened by 5 bases, J by 5 bases, and the region joining them spans 18 bases. Measured from the cysteine to the phenylalanine, the CDR3 is 15 residues long. Only the CDR3 portion is preserved as DNA: 45 bases, with reading frame beginning at the first base. Sequences SGHAT (CDR1) and FQNNGV (CDR2) are obtained from the germline V gene. The entire variable domain, with the stretches around the CDR3 drawn from the reference TRBV11-2 and TRBJ1-2 proteins, is EAGVAQSPRYKIIEKRQSVAFWCNPISGHATLYWYQQILGQGPKLLIQFQNNGVVDDSQLPKDRFSAERLKGVDSTLKIQPAKLEDSAVYLCASSPTEIPGYGYTFGSGTRLTVV.